The 8 T cell receptor beta chains reported below all come from one sample, sequenced in a study of shared clonotypes between healthy human individuals. Libraries were prepared by immunoSEQ multiplex PCR; TCRdb keeps only in-frame clonotypes and omits some of them. The data contain more than 2 million clones, approximately 96% of them seen just once; the ten biggest clones take up 0.13%. The sequencing input was naive CD4+ T cells sorted from blood. The subset denotes: CD45RA+ positively selected. The source of these receptors is a man aged 18 to 30 in good health.

This chain joins TRBV6-6 and TRBJ1-6; the D is unclear. Trimming took 5 bases from V and 7 from J, leaving 15 bases between them. The germline V gene has CDR1 MNHNY and CDR2 SVGAGI (reference sequence). CDR3 size: 15 residues. The CDR3 sequence is CASSKVGYDNSPLHF. The CDR3 DNA reads TGTGCCAGCAGTAAGGTCGGCTATGACAATTCACCCCTCCACTTT.

V and J are TRBV5-1 and TRBJ1-2; the D gene is possibly TRBD1 (5 bases). There are 15 residues in the CDR3. V lost 0 bases and J lost 3, with 12 bases in between. Germline CDR1 SGHRS, CDR2 YFSETQ. CDR3 residues: CASSLVPGSDYGYTF. CDR3 bases: TGCGCCAGCAGCTTGGTCCCAGGGTCGGACTATGGCTACACCTTC.

The chain is built from TRBV11-2 and TRBJ2-2; TRBD1 is a possible D gene (6 bases). CDR3 length: 15 residues. V lost 1 base, J lost 6 bases, and 12 bases lay in between. CDR1 and CDR2 (germline): SGHAT, FQNNGV. In nucleotides, the CDR3 is TGTGCCAGCAGCTTAGGGCAGGGGAAGGCCGGGGAGCTGTTTTTT. As protein: CASSLGQGKAGELFF.

The chain uses TRBV2 and TRBJ2-3; D is undetermined. The germline V gene has CDR1 SNHLY and CDR2 FYNNEI. There are 15 residues in the CDR3. Trimming removed 0 bases at V and 2 bases at J, with 9 bases between. CDR3 in DNA: TGTGCCAGCAGTGAAGCCTGGCCAAACACAGATACGCAGTATTTT. The encoded protein is CASSEAWPNTDTQYF.

The J gene is TRBJ1-5, the V gene TRBV4-1, with D maybe TRBD1 (5 bases). CDR1 and CDR2 (germline): MGHRA, YSYEKL. V was shortened by 1 base and J by 4 bases, with 11 bases between the two germline ends. The CDR3 loop spans 15 amino acids. CDR3 in DNA: TGCGCCAGCAGCCAAGTGCAGGGAAATAATCAGCCCCAGCATTTT. Translating it yields CASSQVQGNNQPQHF.

This chain connects TRBV6-1 to TRBJ2-1, with D unclear. Germline CDR1 is MNHNS and CDR2 is SASEGT. The CDR3 contains 12 residues. Trimming shortened V by 6 bases and J by 3 bases, and 6 bases separated the two germline ends. The CDR3 nucleotides read TGTGCCAGCAGGTCGGGCTACAATGAGCAGTTCTTC. Protein sequence: CASRSGYNEQFF.

This clone was counted once. The V and J genes are TRBV7-9 and TRBJ2-1; 13 nucleotides line up with TRBD2. CDR3 length: 15 residues. V was pared by 3 bases and J by 5 bases, with 1 base of the junction left unmatched. Germline V gene lookup returns CDR1 SEHNR and CDR2 FQNEAQ (reference sequence). CDR3 DNA: TGTGCCAGCAGCTTCGGACTAGCGGGAGACAATGAGCAGTTCTTC. Translation: CASSFGLAGDNEQFF.

The chain is built from TRBV7-2 and TRBJ2-2; 10 positions agree with TRBD1. The CDR3 spans 14 residues. With V trimmed by 5 bases and J by 6 bases, 3 bases remained unmatched. Germline CDR1 SGHTA, CDR2 FQGNSA. This chain's CDR3 is CASSGTGVPGELFF. CDR3 DNA: TGTGCCAGCAGCGGGACAGGGGTTCCCGGGGAGCTGTTTTTT. The complete variable domain, with remaining parts taken from reference TRBV7-2 and TRBJ2-2, reads GAGVSQSPSNKVTEKGKDVELRCDPISGHTALYWYRQSLGQGLEFLIYFQGNSAPDKSGLPSDRFSAERTGGSVSTLTIQRTQQEDSAVYLCASSGTGVPGELFFGEGSRLTVL.